This T cell receptor (beta chain) was retrieved from a study of blood T cell repertoires in COVID-19. Produced via immunoSEQ multiplex PCR; TCRdb's table is partial and in-frame only. The repertoire includes 230,000 or so clones, roughly 79% of them detected once, and 6% to 8% sits in the top ten. Germline V gives CDR1 SGHDT, CDR2 YYEEEE. This CDR3 is 16 amino acids long. V lost 4 bases, J lost 2 bases, and 18 bases lay in between. This clonotype was sampled from a woman at least 80 years old with COVID-19, enrolled during active disease. Input material: peripheral blood. The rearrangement links TRBV5-6 to TRBJ1-1, with D tentatively TRBD1 (6 bases). CDR3 sequence: CASSVFLTRGNTEAFF. Here the CDR3 DNA reads TGTGCCAGCAGCGTGTTCCTCACCAGGGGAAACACTGAAGCTTTCTTT.